This T cell receptor beta chain was identified in a study of beta chain features in type 1 diabetes. This clone was observed at least ten times. No antigen is known for it. V was shortened by 5 bases and J by 4 bases, with 14 bases between the two germline ends. The CDR3 runs to 14 residues. Germline V lookup: CDR1 SGHVS, CDR2 FNYEAQ. Expressed TCRB transcripts were sequenced after all isolated RNA was converted to cDNA. Deep immunoSEQ sequencing covered naive, central memory and regulatory T cell samples. Profiling relied on immunoSEQ multiplex PCR, and the TCRdb table lists in-frame clones only, not all of them. The sample contains some 160,000 clones, 8% to 8.5% of which appear only once. Study-wide findings and caveats: Moderate but significant shortening of TCRB CDR3s was recorded in all four CD4+ subsets from Type 1 diabetes patients.

Material: central memory CD4+ T cells from blood. The receptor was isolated from a woman aged 18-29 years with type 1 diabetes. The chain employs TRBV7-6 and TRBJ1-2; weak D call: TRBD1 (6 bases). CDR3 DNA sequence: TGTGCCAGCAGCCCCGCGGGAGGGGGCTATGGCTACACCTTC. This translates into CASSPAGGGYGYTF.